This paragraph reports one T cell receptor beta chain. The source of the sample is a study of T cell changes during pregnancy in multiple sclerosis. The length of the CDR3 is 15 residues. The V and J ends lost 4 bases and 1 base, in that order; junction bases with no gene match: 5. In germline, CDR1 is SEHNR, CDR2 FQNEAQ (reference sequence). TCRdb's table, derived via immunoSEQ multiplex PCR, lists solely in-frame clones and lacks some. The table lists around 85,000 clones, roughly nine tenths of them singletons. The chain has TRBV7-9 and TRBJ1-1, with 8 bases matching TRBD1. This receptor was taken from a female donor in good health, serving as a control in a pregnancy study. Some clones in this sample may be carry-over from other donors' samples. The material sequenced was PBMCs, taken in the first trimester of pregnancy. DNA of the CDR3: TGTGCCAGCAGCTCCCCAGGGGGCGCGAACACTGAAGCTTTCTTT. The encoded protein is CASSSPGGANTEAFF.